One and the same sample provided the 3 T cell receptor beta chains below, sequenced in a study of CD39 and CD103 CD8 tumor-infiltrating T cells. Data came from immunoSEQ multiplex PCR; TCRdb stores just in-frame clones and leaves some out. The repertoire holds fewer than 4,000 clones, roughly two thirds seen once, with 25% in the top ten. Material: CD39- CD103- CD8+ T cells sorted from the tumor. Subset of the sample: CD103-CD39- double-negative CD45RA- CD8 T cells. Every receptor here comes from a human donor with head and neck squamous cell carcinoma.

This chain joins TRBV28 and TRBJ1-1; unclear D gene. Trimming cost V 1 base and J 6 bases, with 0 bases left between them. The CDR3 is made up of 10 amino acids. Germline V gene sequence: CDR1 MDHEN, CDR2 SYDVKM. The CDR3 protein is CASSLSEAFF. CDR3 sequence (DNA): TGTGCCAGCAGTTTATCTGAAGCTTTCTTT.

The chain uses TRBV4-3 and TRBJ2-2; D might be TRBD2 (5 bases). The CDR3 runs 14 residues. V lost 1 base and J lost 6, with 9 bases in between. Germline V lookup: CDR1 LGHNA, CDR2 YSLEER. The CDR3 coding sequence is TGCGCCAGCAGCCAAGGCCCGAGGGCCGGGGAGCTGTTTTTT. It encodes CASSQGPRAGELFF.

The rearrangement joins TRBV19 to TRBJ2-7; 7 nucleotides match TRBD1. The length of the CDR3 is 17 residues. Germline V gene lookup returns CDR1 LNHDA and CDR2 SQIVND (reference sequence). V lost 1 base to trimming and J lost 5 bases; unmatched junction nucleotides: 14. The CDR3 loop reads CASSIGIGWQGGDEQYF. DNA of the CDR3: TGTGCCAGTAGTATAGGAATCGGGTGGCAAGGGGGCGACGAGCAGTACTTC. The full variable domain, with the rest looked up from reference TRBV19 and TRBJ2-7, is DGGITQSPKYLFRKEGQNVTLSCEQNLNHDAMYWYRQDPGQGLRLIYYSQIVNDFQKGDIAEGYSVSREKKESFPLTVTSAQKNPTAFYLCASSIGIGWQGGDEQYFGPGTRLTVT.